These 26 T cell receptor beta chains came from one sample sequenced in a study of tumor and adjacent non-tumor tissue in lung cancer. The template was RNA from unsorted bulk tissue. A modified ARM-PCR protocol with three rounds of nested PCR amplified TCRbeta. From the multiplex PCR reads, TCRdb called clonotypes with MiXCR, one entry per CDR3 protein. The sample has about 200,000 distinct CDR3 sequences; about two thirds are singletons. Input material: lung tumor tissue. The receptors derive from a man in his 60s with non-small cell lung cancer.

In this sample, this clonotype turned up many times. The chain links TRBV6-6 to TRBJ2-3, with a tentative D call TRBD2 (6 bases). The germline V gene has CDR1 MNHNY and CDR2 SVGAGI (reference sequence). The germline V and J ends were trimmed by 5 bases and 7 bases, with 13 bases remaining between them. The CDR3 extends over 13 amino acids. CDR3 nucleotides: TGTGCCAGCAGTGACCGAGGAGGGCATACGCAGTATTTT. Translation: CASSDRGGHTQYF.

This rearrangement joins TRBV20-1 to TRBJ1-5, with D perhaps matching TRBD1 (5 bases). Trimming stripped 3 bases from V and 3 bases from J, with 15 bases between. This CDR3 has 15 residues. CDR1 is DFQATT and CDR2 is SNEGSKA in the germline V gene (reference sequence). In nucleotides, the CDR3 is TGCAGTGCTAGTGCCATTACAGGCACCAATCAGCCCCAGCATTTT. It specifies CSASAITGTNQPQHF.

The sample holds a few counts of this clonotype. The gene calls are TRBV12-3 or TRBV12-4 and TRBJ2-5; D is unresolved. V was shortened by 4 bases and J by 5 bases, with 17 bases between the two germline ends. The CDR3 is 15 amino acids. CDR3 in amino acids: CASSSRTGPGETQYF. CDR3 nucleotides: TGTGCCAGCAGTTCGAGGACCGGGCCCGGGGAGACCCAGTACTTC.

Points on this clonotype: At one boundary the junction diverges from the germline segment, which might be a read error. The J gene is TRBJ1-1, the V gene TRBV29-1; no clear D gene. The CDR3 loop spans 11 amino acids. Germline-derived CDR1 and CDR2 are SQVTM and ANQGSEA. The CDR3, as DNA: TGCAACGTTGAAGAATATCAGGAAACTTTCTTT. This codes for CNVEEYQETFF.

Comment on this clonotype: A read error may explain this, as a much larger clone is one base away. V usage is TRBV20-1 and J usage is TRBJ2-7, with 10 bases identical to TRBD2. This CDR3 contains 14 residues. Germline lookup yields CDR1 DFQATT and CDR2 SNEGSKA (reference sequence). The CDR3 DNA is TGCAATATGACTACCCTAGCGGGGGTATACGAGCAGTACTTC. Translating it yields CNMTTLAGVYEQYF.

Comment on this clonotype: With a much larger clone just one base away, this may be a read error. This chain links TRBV6-1 with TRBJ1-3, with D tentatively TRBD1 (6 bases). The CDR3 has 15 residues. The germline V and J ends were trimmed by 4 bases and 8 bases, with 18 bases remaining between them. Germline V lookup: CDR1 MNHNS, CDR2 SASEGT. The CDR3 spells CASSARHKGGDTIYF. The CDR3 DNA reads TGTGCCAGCAGTGCTCGTCACAAGGGGGGAGACACCATATATTTT.

The gene calls are TRBV24-1 and TRBJ2-1, with TRBD1 identical over 8 bases. Germline V gives CDR1 KGHDR, CDR2 SFDVKD. Trimming cost V 7 bases and J 10 bases; bases outside gene matches: 8. CDR3 length equals 13 residues. The CDR3 spells CATRTGASREQFF. The DNA for the CDR3 is TGTGCCACCAGGACAGGGGCGAGTCGGGAGCAGTTCTTC.

Concerning this clonotype: No conserved phenylalanine or tryptophan ends this CDR3, so it is likely a read error. The V gene is TRBV10-2, the J gene TRBJ2-7; 9 bases agree with TRBD1. Looked up from germline, CDR1 is WSHSY and CDR2 is SAAADI. The CDR3 covers 16 residues. In nucleotides, the CDR3 is TGCGTCAGCAGTTTCGCCGGGACAGGGAATAGGTACGAGCAGTACTCC. It yields the protein CVSSFAGTGNRYEQYS.

For this clonotype: A read error may be the cause here, since a much bigger clone is one base away. The chain joins TRBV12-3 or TRBV12-4 to TRBJ1-2, with a tentative D call TRBD1 (5 bases). The V end was cut by 9 bases, the J end by 8 bases, with 25 bases between. This CDR3 has 15 amino acids. The CDR3: CASMRGALLSGGYTF. CDR3 sequence (DNA): TGTGCCAGTATGCGCGGGGCCCTCCTCTCGGGCGGCTACACCTTC.

This clonotype occurred many times. This chain connects TRBV20-1 to TRBJ2-7, with D tentatively TRBD1 (6 bases). The germline V gene encodes CDR1 DFQATT and CDR2 SNEGSKA (reference sequence). The V end lost 5 bases, the J end lost 3 bases, and 11 bases lay between the germline ends. The CDR3 runs 12 residues. The CDR3 nucleotides read TGCAGTGCTCGGGACATCCGCTACGAGCAGTACTTC. Its protein product is CSARDIRYEQYF.

Note on this clonotype: One junction end does not reproduce the germline sequence, and a read error may be involved. The V and J genes are TRBV4-1 and TRBJ1-5; tentative D call: TRBD1 (5 bases). Looked up from germline, CDR1 is MGHRA and CDR2 is YSYEKL. The CDR3 length is 16 residues. The CDR3 protein is CASSQDEGVSNQPKHF. For the CDR3, the DNA is TGCGCCAGCAGCCAAGATGAAGGGGTAAGCAATCAGCCCAAGCATTTT.

The chain recombines TRBV20-1 with TRBJ2-3; 9 bases are a match to TRBD1. Germline CDR1 DFQATT, CDR2 SNEGSKA (reference sequence). The CDR3 consists of 15 residues. CDR3 region: CNAWTGAVSTDTQYF. CDR3 coding DNA: TGCAATGCGTGGACAGGGGCCGTAAGCACAGATACGCAGTATTTT.

With respect to this clonotype: This CDR3 is missing its conserved last phenylalanine or tryptophan, likely due to a read error. The DNA is left out, because the CDR3 cannot be placed on it with certainty; the CDR3 is given as TCRdb lists it. This chain uses TRBV6-5 with TRBJ2-7; TRBD1 is taken as the D call from the table, unchecked against the DNA. Germline loops: CDR1 MNHEY, CDR2 SVGAGI. The CDR3 length equals 14 residues, ends included. CDR3 sequence: CASSPDSGVREHYL.

A word on this clonotype: Lacking the conserved final phenylalanine or tryptophan, this CDR3 likely reflects a read error. The chain is built from TRBV11-2 and TRBJ1-2, with D possibly TRBD1 on 5 matching bases. Per the germline V gene, CDR1 is SGHAT and CDR2 is FQNNGV. The CDR3 sequence is 14 residues long. V dropped 6 bases and J dropped 7 bases, with 18 bases sitting between them. The CDR3 here is CASSGQGLGIGYTS. The CDR3, as DNA: TGTGCCAGCAGTGGACAAGGCTTGGGGATTGGCTACACCTCC.

In this sample, this clonotype turned up many times. The chain carries TRBV4-2 and TRBJ1-4; a weak D match, TRBD1 (6 bases). V lost 0 bases and J lost 5, with 13 bases in between. The germline CDR1 and CDR2 sequences are LGHNA and YNFKEQ. The CDR3 consists of 16 residues. The CDR3 loop is CASSQDPGQGNEKLFF. DNA of the CDR3: TGTGCCAGCAGCCAAGATCCCGGGCAGGGGAATGAAAAACTGTTTTTT.

Turning to this clonotype: One junction end disagrees with the germline gene, perhaps due to a read error. The V and J genes are TRBV4-3 and TRBJ2-7; TRBD1 matches at 11 bases. Germline CDR1 is LGHNA and CDR2 is YSLEER. This CDR3 has 16 residues. The CDR3 here is CASSQSSGTGGYDQYF. The CDR3 DNA reads TGCGCCAGCAGCCAGAGCTCCGGGACAGGGGGATACGATCAGTACTTC.

This clonotype was seen ten or more times. The gene calls are TRBV11-2 and TRBJ2-7; the D gene is possibly TRBD2 (5 bases). Germline V gene lookup returns CDR1 SGHAT and CDR2 FQNNGV. The CDR3 is made up of 14 amino acids. V was shortened by 7 bases and J by 5 bases, with 18 bases between the two germline ends. This chain's CDR3 is CASTELRARDEQYF. As DNA, the CDR3 is TGTGCCAGCACCGAACTGCGGGCCCGTGACGAGCAGTACTTC.

As regards this clonotype: A read error may produce the germline difference seen at one junction end. The chain couples TRBV4-3 to TRBJ2-7; 7 positions agree with TRBD2. Germline CDR1 reads LGHNA; CDR2 reads YSLEER. This CDR3 has 16 amino acids. The CDR3 loop is CASSQESSGSSYEQYF. Written as DNA, the CDR3 is TGCGCCAGCAGCCAAGAATCTAGCGGAAGTAGCTACGAGCAATACTTC.

The CDR3 reads CSPLLGGDTQYF. CDR3 DNA: TGCAGTCCCCTCCTAGGTGGGGATACGCAGTATTTT. The V call is TRBV20-1, the J call TRBJ2-3; D gene uncertain. Per germline, CDR1 DFQATT and CDR2 SNEGSKA (reference sequence). V lost 8 bases and J 6 bases, leaving 15 bases between the germline ends. CDR3 size: 12 residues.

Worth noting for this clonotype: The CDR3 end shows no conserved phenylalanine or tryptophan, and so a read error is likely. This chain joins TRBV11-3 and TRBJ2-5; D remains ambiguous. The germline gives CDR1 SGHNT, CDR2 YENEEA. CDR3 size: 14 residues. The CDR3, as DNA: TGTGTCAGTAGCTTAGGTACAGTACAAGAGACCCAGTACCTC. This gives the protein CVSSLGTVQETQYL.

With respect to this clonotype: One end of the junction varies from germline; a read error may be responsible. The V and J genes are TRBV6-1 and TRBJ2-3; tentatively, D is TRBD1 or TRBD2 (6 bases each). The germline gives CDR1 MNHNS, CDR2 SASEGT. The CDR3 totals 15 residues. CDR3 nucleotide sequence: TGTGCCAGCAGGCCGGGTGATGGGAGGACAGATATGCAGTATTTT. Translated: CASRPGDGRTDMQYF.

To note about this clonotype: The junction differs from germline at one of its ends, possibly a read error. The chain links TRBV11-2 to TRBJ2-3; 11 nucleotides agree with TRBD2. CDR3 length equals 14 residues. Germline CDR1 reads SGHAT; CDR2 reads FQNNGV. Here the CDR3 DNA reads TGTGCCAACAAACTAGCGGGGGTAACAGATACGCAATATTTT. Protein product: CANKLAGVTDTQYF. The full variable domain, in which reference TRBV11-2 and TRBJ2-3 provide the parts outside the CDR3, is EAGVAQSPRYKIIEKRQSVAFWCNPISGHATLYWYQQILGQGPKLLIQFQNNGVVDDSQLPKDRFSAERLKGVDSTLKIQPAKLEDSAVYLCANKLAGVTDTQYFGPGTRLTVL.

In the case of this clonotype: Its ends do not fully match the called genes, so a read error is possible. The rearrangement links TRBV11-2 to TRBJ2-1, with TRBD2 identical over 7 bases. Germline V gene sequence: CDR1 SGHAT, CDR2 FQNNGV. CDR3 length equals 14 residues. The CDR3 protein is CDSRLAVAGSEQFF. DNA of the CDR3: TGTGACAGCAGGCTAGCGGTTGCAGGGAGTGAGCAGTTCTTC.

This clonotype was counted ten times or more. This chain links TRBV29-1 with TRBJ2-1; possibly TRBD1 for D (6 bases). The ends were cut back, 3 bases at V and 12 bases at J, with 12 bases in the middle. The CDR3 spans 11 residues. Germline CDR1 SQVTM, CDR2 ANQGSEA. The CDR3 DNA sequence: TGCAGCGTTGATGGGGGCGAGGGGCAGTTCTTC. Translated, it gives CSVDGGEGQFF.

The chain carries TRBV4-2 and TRBJ1-5; D gene unclear. The CDR3 runs to 17 residues. Trimming took off 0 bases at V and 11 bases at J, with 23 bases between the two ends. Germline CDR1 is LGHNA and CDR2 is YNFKEQ. The CDR3 sequence: CASSQDPDGGITRSQHF. The CDR3, as DNA: TGTGCCAGCAGCCAAGATCCGGACGGTGGCATAACTCGGTCCCAGCATTTT.

About this clonotype itself: The junction and the germline gene differ at one end; a read error may be behind it. The CDR3 protein is CTSSLNGAGITDTQYF. The CDR3 coding sequence is TGTACCAGCAGCTTAAATGGGGCCGGAATAACAGATACGCAGTATTTT. The gene calls are TRBV7-3 and TRBJ2-3; TRBD1 is a possible D gene (5 bases). The CDR3 runs to 16 residues. From germline, CDR1 is SGHTA and CDR2 FQGTGA.